These T cell receptor beta chains were read from a single sample in a study of shared clonotypes between healthy human individuals. Clones were read by immunoSEQ multiplex PCR, and TCRdb kept only the in-frame ones, dropping some. The sample yields 1.5 million to 1.9 million clones, about 98% seen once. Input material: naive CD4+ T cells sorted from blood. Receptors originate from a man aged 25-40 years in good health. Each CDR3 is given with its conserved first and last residue. The D gene is left open where the match is weak. Size is omitted from some rows. Given values are once, few, many or a class for expanded clones.

V gene	J gene	clone size	D gene	CDR3 protein	CDR3 DNA
TRBV5-1	TRBJ2-1	NA	TRBD2	CASSLGAGTSGYNEQFF	TGCGCCAGCAGCTTGGGGGCCGGGACTAGCGGCTACAATGAGCAGTTCTTC
TRBV14	TRBJ2-2	NA	TRBD2	CASSPLSGTNTGELFF	TGTGCCAGCAGCCCCCTCAGCGGGACTAACACCGGGGAGCTGTTTTTT
TRBV28	TRBJ1-5	once	NA	CASSLIGHSNQPQHF	TGTGCCAGCAGTTTAATCGGACATAGCAATCAGCCCCAGCATTTT
TRBV29-1	TRBJ2-3	NA	NA	CSVEGGDSTDTQYF	TGCAGCGTTGAAGGGGGGGATAGCACAGATACGCAGTATTTT
TRBV27	TRBJ2-7	NA	NA	CASSLSMIPGEQYF	TGTGCCAGCAGTTTATCGATGATTCCAGGCGAGCAGTACTTC
TRBV9	TRBJ2-7	NA	NA	CASSVGPGSSYEQYF	TGTGCCAGCAGCGTAGGACCAGGGTCGAGCTACGAGCAGTACTTC
TRBV7-2	TRBJ2-7	NA	TRBD2	CASSLGLGTSGRLNEQYF	TGTGCCAGCAGCTTAGGATTGGGGACTAGCGGGAGGCTCAACGAGCAGTACTTC
TRBV5-1	TRBJ2-5	once	NA	CASSPGGLAGRGQETQYF	TGCGCCAGCAGCCCCGGGGGGCTAGCAGGCCGTGGCCAAGAGACCCAGTACTTC
TRBV19	TRBJ1-5	NA	NA	CASSILTGLNQPQHF	TGTGCCAGTAGTATCCTCACCGGGCTGAATCAGCCCCAGCATTTT
TRBV11-3	TRBJ2-2	NA	NA	CASSHNPAGTGELFF	TGTGCCAGCAGCCATAACCCGGCTGGGACCGGGGAGCTGTTTTTT
TRBV7-6	TRBJ2-3	NA	NA	CASSLAVAGTDTQYF	TGTGCCAGCAGCTTAGCCGTAGCGGGCACAGATACGCAGTATTTT
TRBV19	TRBJ1-1	NA	NA	CASSHRDTEAFF	TGTGCCAGTAGCCACAGGGACACTGAAGCTTTCTTT
TRBV9	TRBJ1-2	few	TRBD1	CASSADGTGIYGYTF	TGTGCCAGCAGCGCCGACGGGACAGGAATTTATGGCTACACCTTC
TRBV9	TRBJ2-1	once	TRBD2	CASSASGYNEQFF	TGTGCCAGCAGCGCTAGCGGTTACAATGAGCAGTTCTTC
TRBV11-2	TRBJ2-7	NA	NA	CASTGRGTAYEQYF	TGTGCCAGCACCGGAAGGGGGACCGCCTACGAGCAGTACTTC
TRBV5-1	TRBJ2-5	NA	NA	CASSLLAGQETQYF	TGCGCCAGCAGCTTGTTGGCCGGCCAAGAGACCCAGTACTTC
TRBV5-1	TRBJ2-2	NA	TRBD2	CASSPADREAGELFF	TGCGCCAGCAGCCCCGCGGACCGGGAGGCCGGGGAGCTGTTTTTT
TRBV6-5	TRBJ2-1	NA	TRBD2	CASTSGSKDDEQFF	TGTGCCAGCACAAGCGGGAGTAAGGACGATGAGCAGTTCTTC
TRBV28	TRBJ1-3	NA	TRBD1	CASSTTGPFRNTIYF	TGTGCCAGCAGTACGACAGGGCCTTTCCGGAACACCATATATTTT
TRBV28	TRBJ2-3	NA	TRBD2	CASSLTSGSSAQYF	TGTGCCAGCAGTTTGACTAGCGGGAGTAGTGCGCAGTATTTT
TRBV11-1	TRBJ2-1	NA	TRBD2	CASTPVAGEGNEQFF	TGTGCCAGCACCCCCGTAGCGGGAGAGGGCAATGAGCAGTTCTTC
TRBV18	TRBJ2-2	NA	NA	CASSPTATGELFF	TGTGCCAGCTCGCCGACCGCCACCGGGGAGCTGTTTTTT
TRBV9	TRBJ2-1	NA	TRBD2	CASSQTSRSYNEQFF	TGTGCCAGCAGCCAGACTAGCCGGTCCTACAATGAGCAGTTCTTC
TRBV27	TRBJ1-5	NA	NA	CASSIGDFSNQPQHF	TGTGCCAGCAGTATAGGAGACTTTAGCAATCAGCCCCAGCATTTT
TRBV2	TRBJ2-2	NA	NA	CASSARAPGLGELFF	TGTGCCAGCAGTGCCCGGGCCCCCGGGCTCGGGGAGCTGTTTTTT
TRBV7-9	TRBJ2-7	NA	NA	CASSFRGSNEQYF	TGTGCCAGCAGCTTCAGAGGGTCTAACGAGCAGTACTTC
TRBV18	TRBJ2-7	NA	NA	CASSPEYYEQYF	TGTGCCAGCTCACCGGAGTACTACGAGCAGTACTTC
TRBV27	TRBJ2-7	NA	TRBD2	CASSSLAGVSDEQYF	TGTGCCAGCAGTTCGTTAGCGGGAGTCTCTGACGAGCAGTACTTC
TRBV16	TRBJ1-2	NA	NA	CASSPLDSFGYTF	TGTGCCAGCAGCCCGTTGGACAGCTTTGGCTACACCTTC
TRBV5-1	TRBJ1-1	NA	TRBD1	CASRTGTGGMNTEAFF	TGCGCCAGCAGGACCGGGACAGGGGGCATGAACACTGAAGCTTTCTTT
TRBV6-6	TRBJ2-7	NA	TRBD2	CASIGTSGTYEQYF	TGTGCCAGCATAGGGACTAGCGGGACCTACGAGCAGTACTTC
TRBV6-5	TRBJ2-4	NA	NA	CASSRPGGQMYF	TGTGCCAGCAGTCGCCCCGGGGGGCAGATGTACTTC
TRBV6-1	TRBJ2-7	NA	TRBD2	CASSASGSMYEQYF	TGTGCCAGCAGTGCTAGCGGGAGTATGTACGAGCAGTACTTC
TRBV5-1	TRBJ1-1	once	TRBD1	CASSWGDSNMNTEAFF	TGCGCCAGCAGCTGGGGGGACAGCAATATGAACACTGAAGCTTTCTTT
TRBV5-1	TRBJ2-1	NA	TRBD2	CASSLRLAGGPREQFF	TGCGCCAGCAGCTTGAGACTAGCGGGAGGGCCCAGAGAGCAGTTCTTC
TRBV18	TRBJ2-5	NA	NA	CASSPRMDSLKETQYF	TGTGCCAGCTCACCACGTATGGACAGCTTGAAGGAGACCCAGTACTTC
TRBV29-1	TRBJ1-5	NA	TRBD1	CSVGTGANQPQHF	TGCAGCGTTGGAACAGGGGCGAATCAGCCCCAGCATTTT
TRBV6-5	TRBJ1-5	NA	TRBD1	CASSSAGTGRNQPQHF	TGTGCCAGCAGTTCCGCCGGGACAGGGCGCAATCAGCCCCAGCATTTT
TRBV7-8	TRBJ2-7	NA	NA	CASSLAGGLHEQYF	TGTGCCAGCAGCTTAGCCGGGGGATTACACGAGCAGTACTTC
TRBV29-1	TRBJ2-1	NA	TRBD2	CSVELLAGITDEQFF	TGCAGCGTTGAATTGCTAGCGGGGATTACAGATGAGCAGTTCTTC
TRBV6-5	TRBJ1-3	NA	NA	CASSFGRGFSGNTIYF	TGTGCCAGCAGTTTTGGCAGGGGCTTCTCTGGAAACACCATATATTTT
TRBV28	TRBJ1-5	NA	TRBD1	CASSWGQINQPQHF	TGTGCCAGCAGTTGGGGACAGATAAATCAGCCCCAGCATTTT
TRBV2	TRBJ1-2	NA	NA	CASRDNNYGYTF	TGTGCCAGCCGGGACAATAACTATGGCTACACCTTC
TRBV28	TRBJ1-2	NA	NA	CASSYGLQDYGYTF	TGTGCCAGCAGTTACGGATTGCAGGACTATGGCTACACCTTC
TRBV25-1	TRBJ1-2	NA	NA	CASSAWSGSGGYTF	TGTGCCAGCAGTGCCTGGTCGGGATCGGGTGGCTACACCTTC
TRBV6-4	TRBJ2-1	NA	NA	CASSAGGEQFF	TGTGCCAGCAGTGCAGGTGGTGAGCAGTTCTTC
TRBV28	TRBJ2-5	NA	TRBD1	CASTSGQGFQETQYF	TGTGCCAGCACCTCGGGACAGGGATTTCAAGAGACCCAGTACTTC
TRBV9	TRBJ2-7	NA	TRBD2	CASSVGLAEPYEQYF	TGTGCCAGCAGCGTAGGTCTAGCGGAACCCTACGAGCAGTACTTC
TRBV5-1	TRBJ1-4	NA	TRBD1	CASSPRTGNEKLFF	TGCGCCAGCAGCCCGAGGACAGGGAATGAAAAACTGTTTTTT
TRBV18	TRBJ2-2	NA	TRBD2	CASSPVSGGNTGELFF	TGTGCCAGCTCACCAGTCAGCGGGGGGAACACCGGGGAGCTGTTTTTT
TRBV2	TRBJ2-5	once	NA	CASSERVETQYF	TGTGCCAGCAGTGAAAGGGTGGAGACCCAGTACTTC
TRBV11-2	TRBJ2-3	once	NA	CASSLLGSFPDTQYF	TGTGCCAGCAGCTTATTGGGGAGTTTCCCAGATACGCAGTATTTT
TRBV11-3	TRBJ2-1	NA	TRBD2	CASSLLAGGRNEQFF	TGTGCCAGCAGCTTACTAGCGGGAGGCCGCAATGAGCAGTTCTTC
TRBV30	TRBJ2-1	NA	NA	CAWSVLTGRYNEQFF	TGTGCCTGGAGTGTACTTACAGGCAGATACAATGAGCAGTTCTTC
TRBV5-4	TRBJ2-5	NA	TRBD2	CASSLSGTQETQYF	TGTGCCAGCAGCCTTAGCGGGACCCAAGAGACCCAGTACTTC
TRBV11-3	TRBJ2-7	NA	NA	CASSLGTAFEEQYF	TGTGCCAGCAGCTTAGGGACTGCTTTTGAGGAGCAGTACTTC
TRBV28	TRBJ2-1	NA	NA	CASSLGGYEQFF	TGTGCCAGCAGTTTAGGAGGCTATGAGCAGTTCTTC
TRBV7-8	TRBJ1-4	NA	NA	CASSLQGKGEKLFF	TGTGCCAGCAGCTTACAGGGGAAAGGTGAAAAACTGTTTTTT
TRBV7-9	TRBJ2-2	NA	NA	CASSGYRGGETGELFF	TGTGCCAGCAGCGGATACAGGGGAGGGGAGACCGGGGAGCTGTTTTTT